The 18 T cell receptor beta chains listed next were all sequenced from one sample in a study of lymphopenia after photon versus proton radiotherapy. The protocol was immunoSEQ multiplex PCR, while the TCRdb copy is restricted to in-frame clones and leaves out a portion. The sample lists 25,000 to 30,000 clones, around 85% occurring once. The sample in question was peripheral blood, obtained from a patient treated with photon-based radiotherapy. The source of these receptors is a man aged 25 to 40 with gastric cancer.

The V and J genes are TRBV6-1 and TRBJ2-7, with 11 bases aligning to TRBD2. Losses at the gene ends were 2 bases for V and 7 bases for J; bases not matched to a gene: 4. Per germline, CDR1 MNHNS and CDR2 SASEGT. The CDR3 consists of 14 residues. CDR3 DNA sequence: TGTGCCAGCAGTGAACGACTAGCGGGGAGGGAGCAGTACTTC. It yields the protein CASSERLAGREQYF.

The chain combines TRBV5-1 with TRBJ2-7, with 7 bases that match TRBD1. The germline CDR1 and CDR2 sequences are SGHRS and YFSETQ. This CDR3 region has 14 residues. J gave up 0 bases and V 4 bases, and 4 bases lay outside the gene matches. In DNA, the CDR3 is TGCGCCAGCAGCGACAGGGTTACCTCCTACGAGCAGTACTTC. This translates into CASSDRVTSYEQYF.

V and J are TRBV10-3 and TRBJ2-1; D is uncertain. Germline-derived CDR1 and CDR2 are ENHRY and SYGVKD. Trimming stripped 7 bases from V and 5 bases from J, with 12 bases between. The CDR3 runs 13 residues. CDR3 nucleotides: TGTGCCATCAAAGCGTCGCCGGACAATGAGCAGTTCTTC. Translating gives CAIKASPDNEQFF.

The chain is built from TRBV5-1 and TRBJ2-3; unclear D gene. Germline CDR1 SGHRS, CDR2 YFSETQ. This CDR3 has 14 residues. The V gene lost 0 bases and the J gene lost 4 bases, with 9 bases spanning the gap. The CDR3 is CASSLEVSPDTQYF. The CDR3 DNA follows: TGCGCCAGCAGCTTGGAAGTTTCCCCAGATACGCAGTATTTT.

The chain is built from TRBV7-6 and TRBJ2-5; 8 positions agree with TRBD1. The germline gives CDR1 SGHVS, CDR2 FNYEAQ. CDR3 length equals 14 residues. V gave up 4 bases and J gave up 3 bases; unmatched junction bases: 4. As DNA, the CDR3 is TGTGCCAGCAGCTCAGGGACAGGCGAAGAGACCCAGTACTTC. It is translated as CASSSGTGEETQYF.

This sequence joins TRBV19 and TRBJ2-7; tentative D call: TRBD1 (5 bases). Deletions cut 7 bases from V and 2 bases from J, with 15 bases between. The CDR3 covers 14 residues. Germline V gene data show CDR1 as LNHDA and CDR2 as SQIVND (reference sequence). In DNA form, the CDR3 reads TGTGCCAGTACCAAAGGGGCGGATACCTACGAGCAGTACTTC. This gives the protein CASTKGADTYEQYF. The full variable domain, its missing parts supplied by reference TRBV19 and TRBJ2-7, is DGGITQSPKYLFRKEGQNVTLSCEQNLNHDAMYWYRQDPGQGLRLIYYSQIVNDFQKGDIAEGYSVSREKKESFPLTVTSAQKNPTAFYLCASTKGADTYEQYFGPGTRLTVT.

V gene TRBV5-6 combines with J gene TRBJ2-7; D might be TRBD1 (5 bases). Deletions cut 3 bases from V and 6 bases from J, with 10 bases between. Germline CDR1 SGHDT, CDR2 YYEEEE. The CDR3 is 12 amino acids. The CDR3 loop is CASSSSRGEQYF. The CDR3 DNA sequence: TGTGCCAGCAGCTCCTCTAGGGGCGAGCAGTACTTC.

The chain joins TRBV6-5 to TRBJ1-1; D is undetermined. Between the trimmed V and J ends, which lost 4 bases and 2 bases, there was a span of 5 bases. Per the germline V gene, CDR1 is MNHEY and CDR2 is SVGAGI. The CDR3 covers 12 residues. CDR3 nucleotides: TGTGCCAGCAGTTTCAGAAACACTGAAGCTTTCTTT. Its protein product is CASSFRNTEAFF.

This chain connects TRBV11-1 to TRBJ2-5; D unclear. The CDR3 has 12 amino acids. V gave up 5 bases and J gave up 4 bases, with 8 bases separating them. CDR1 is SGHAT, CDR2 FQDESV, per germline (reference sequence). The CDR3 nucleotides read TGTGCCAGCAGCCAAACACCAGAGACCCAGTACTTC. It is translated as CASSQTPETQYF.

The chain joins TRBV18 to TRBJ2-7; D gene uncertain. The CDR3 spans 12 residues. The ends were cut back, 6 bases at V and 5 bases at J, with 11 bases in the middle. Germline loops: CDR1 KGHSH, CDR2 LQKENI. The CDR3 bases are TGTGCCAGCTCCCTTCTGCTGGACGAGCAGTACTTC. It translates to CASSLLLDEQYF.

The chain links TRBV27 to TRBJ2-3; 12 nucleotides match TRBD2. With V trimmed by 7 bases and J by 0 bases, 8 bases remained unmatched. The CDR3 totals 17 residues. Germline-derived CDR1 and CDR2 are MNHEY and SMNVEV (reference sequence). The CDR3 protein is CASKETSGRRSTDTQYF. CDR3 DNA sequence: TGTGCCAGCAAGGAGACTAGCGGGAGAAGAAGCACAGATACGCAGTATTTT.

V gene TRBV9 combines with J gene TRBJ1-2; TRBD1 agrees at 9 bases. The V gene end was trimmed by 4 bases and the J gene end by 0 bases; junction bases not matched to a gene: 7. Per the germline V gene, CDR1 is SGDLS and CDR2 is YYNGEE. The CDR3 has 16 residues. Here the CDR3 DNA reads TGTGCCAGCAGCTCCAGGACAGGGGCAGCTAACTATGGCTACACCTTC. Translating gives CASSSRTGAANYGYTF.

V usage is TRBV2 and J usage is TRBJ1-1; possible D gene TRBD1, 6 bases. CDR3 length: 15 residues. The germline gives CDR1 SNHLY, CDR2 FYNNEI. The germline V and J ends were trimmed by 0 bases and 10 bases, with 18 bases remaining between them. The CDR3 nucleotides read TGTGCCAGCAGTGAAGCGCAAGACGCGACAGGAGGAGCTTTCTTT. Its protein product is CASSEAQDATGGAFF.

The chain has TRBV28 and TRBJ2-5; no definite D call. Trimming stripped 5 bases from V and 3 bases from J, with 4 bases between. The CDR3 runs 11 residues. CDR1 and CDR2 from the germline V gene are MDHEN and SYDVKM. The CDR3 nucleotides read TGTGCCAGCAGTCTCAAAGAGACCCAGTACTTC. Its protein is CASSLKETQYF.

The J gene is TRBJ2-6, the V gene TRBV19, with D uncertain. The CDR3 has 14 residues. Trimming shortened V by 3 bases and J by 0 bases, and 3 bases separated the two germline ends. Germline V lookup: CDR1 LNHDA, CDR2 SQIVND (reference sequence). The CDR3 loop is CASSIDSGANVLTF. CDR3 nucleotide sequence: TGTGCCAGTAGTATTGACTCTGGGGCCAACGTCCTGACTTTC.

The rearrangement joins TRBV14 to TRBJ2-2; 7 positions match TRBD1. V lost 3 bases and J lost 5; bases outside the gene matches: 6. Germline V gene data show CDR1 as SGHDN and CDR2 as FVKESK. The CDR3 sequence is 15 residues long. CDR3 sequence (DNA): TGTGCCAGCAGCCATTTAGACAGGGATACCGGGGAGCTGTTTTTT. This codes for CASSHLDRDTGELFF.

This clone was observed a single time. The CDR3 reads CASSFNLLAGSFGEQYF. CDR3 bases: TGTGCCAGCAGCTTCAACCTACTAGCGGGGTCTTTCGGCGAGCAGTACTTC. The chain joins TRBV5-4 to TRBJ2-7, with TRBD2 matching over 10 bases. This CDR3 spans 17 amino acids. V was pared by 2 bases and J by 6 bases, with 14 bases of the junction left unmatched. The germline CDR1 and CDR2 sequences are SGHNT and YYREEE (reference sequence). The whole variable domain, filled in from reference TRBV5-4 and TRBJ2-7, reads ETGVTQSPTHLIKTRGQQVTLRCSSQSGHNTVSWYQQALGQGPQFIFQYYREEENGRGNFPPRFSGLQFPNYSSELNVNALELDDSALYLCASSFNLLAGSFGEQYFGPGTRLTVT.

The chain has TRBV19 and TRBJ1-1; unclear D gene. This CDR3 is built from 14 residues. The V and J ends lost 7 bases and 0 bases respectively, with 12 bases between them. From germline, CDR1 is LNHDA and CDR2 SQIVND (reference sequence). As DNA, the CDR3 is TGTGCCAGTAACCGCCGGGGTTTGAACACTGAAGCTTTCTTT. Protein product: CASNRRGLNTEAFF.